This TCR beta chain was sequenced during a study of OX40 agonist ivuxolimab in advanced cancers. Study information: The eligibility criteria allowed prior anti-PD-1, anti-PD-L1 or anti-CTLA-4 therapy, and 40% had some.

The data were produced by immunoSEQ multiplex PCR, yet TCRdb's version contains in-frame clones alone and is incomplete. This sample yields more than 55,000 clones, of which 85% to 90% are seen a single time; under 4.5% belongs to the top ten. V was cut by 6 bases and J by 3 bases, with 12 bases left in between. The CDR3 has 14 amino acids. Germline V gives CDR1 SNHLY, CDR2 FYNNEI. The rearrangement links TRBV2 to TRBJ1-5, with D possibly being TRBD1 (6 bases). Specimen: CD4+ or CD8+ T cells sorted from blood, collected in a trial of the OX40 agonist ivuxolimab. The TCR was taken from an adult with an advanced solid tumor such as melanoma, head and neck, liver or kidney cancer. CDR3 coding DNA: TGTGCCAGCAGGCAGACAGGTGTCAATCAGCCCCAGCATTTT. Its protein product is CASRQTGVNQPQHF.